Each of the 30 T cell receptor beta chains below was sequenced from the same sample in a study of T cells in Graves' hyperthyroidism and ophthalmopathy (dated by TCRdb to about 2019). Libraries were constructed by multiplex PCR. Reads for this sample came from an Illumina HiSeq 2000. Amplification of TCR beta CDR3 regions was carried out from RNA transcripts. For the first round of RT-PCR on the TCR CDR3, the HTBI primer set was used together with the Qiagen OneStep RT-PCR kit. In TCRdb, the public reads were trimmed at Q25 with fastp and aligned with MiXCR, with productive beta chains retained. All rows with the same CDR3 protein become a single entry with the most common DNA and genes. The sample table contains a few hundred thousand distinct CDR3 sequences; only one count was recorded for around 42% of them. The ten largest make up around a fifth of the sample. The sequenced sample consisted of peripheral blood or thyroid tissue (not recorded which). Source of these receptors: an adult woman with Graves' disease, either hyperthyroidism or ophthalmopathy (not recorded which).

Remarks on this clonotype: It may be a read error: a sequence one base away is much more abundant. This chain links TRBV4-2 with TRBJ2-2; D call uncertain. V lost 3 bases and J 3 bases, leaving 11 bases between the germline ends. The germline gives CDR1 LGHNA, CDR2 YNFKEQ. The CDR3 consists of 15 residues. CDR3: CASSQVATDTGELFF. For the CDR3, the DNA is TGTGCCAGCAGCCAGGTGGCCACCGACACCGGGGAGCTGTTTTTT.

This clonotype was counted between two and nine times. V and J are TRBV19 and TRBJ1-1; D is unresolved. In germline, CDR1 is LNHDA, CDR2 SQIVND (reference sequence). The CDR3 sequence is 14 residues long. Trimming took 0 bases from V and 1 from J, leaving 6 bases between them. CDR3: CASSIDRGNTEAFF. In DNA, the CDR3 is TGTGCCAGTAGTATAGATCGGGGGAACACTGAAGCTTTCTTT. The whole variable domain, filled in from reference TRBV19 and TRBJ1-1, reads DGGITQSPKYLFRKEGQNVTLSCEQNLNHDAMYWYRQDPGQGLRLIYYSQIVNDFQKGDIAEGYSVSREKKESFPLTVTSAQKNPTAFYLCASSIDRGNTEAFFGQGTRLTVV.

This clonotype was seen ten or more times. This sequence joins TRBV11-2 and TRBJ1-6; D may be TRBD1 (6 bases). The CDR3 loop spans 15 amino acids. V was trimmed by 2 bases and J by 7 bases, leaving 12 bases between them. Per germline, CDR1 SGHAT and CDR2 FQNNGV. CDR3 loop: CASSLSGQQNSPLHF. The DNA of the CDR3 is TGTGCCAGCAGCTTAAGCGGACAGCAGAATTCACCCCTCCACTTT.

The chain combines TRBV11-1 with TRBJ2-3; D possibly corresponds to TRBD2 (6 bases). CDR3 size: 15 residues. Germline lookup yields CDR1 SGHAT and CDR2 FQDESV (reference sequence). V shed 6 bases and J shed 0 bases, with 13 bases lying between them. The CDR3 nucleotides are TGTGCCAGCAGGCAGGGACTTTCTAGCACAGATACGCAGTATTTT. This gives the protein CASRQGLSSTDTQYF. The full variable domain, its missing parts supplied by reference TRBV11-1 and TRBJ2-3, is EAEVAQSPRYKITEKSQAVAFWCDPISGHATLYWYRQILGQGPELLVQFQDESVVDDSQLPKDRFSAERLKGVDSTLKIQPAELGDSAMYLCASRQGLSSTDTQYFGPGTRLTVL.

This clonotype was counted many times. The rearrangement links TRBV20-1 to TRBJ2-2; D possibly uses TRBD1 or TRBD2 (6 bases each). Trimming took off 4 bases at V and 8 bases at J, with 20 bases between the two ends. The CDR3 consists of 15 residues. Looked up from germline, CDR1 is DFQATT and CDR2 is SNEGSKA (reference sequence). For the CDR3, the DNA is TGCAGTGCTATCCCGGGGGCCAGCACGAAAGGGGAGCTGTTTTTT. Translated, it gives CSAIPGASTKGELFF.

This chain links TRBV10-3 with TRBJ2-5, with D possibly TRBD1 on 6 matching bases. V was shortened by 8 bases and J by 9 bases, with 25 bases between the two germline ends. Per the germline V gene, CDR1 is ENHRY and CDR2 is SYGVKD. The CDR3 contains 15 residues. The CDR3 sequence is CAISRGITDYQPQYF. The CDR3 region has the DNA TGTGCCATCTCGAGGGGGATAACAGATTATCAGCCCCAGTACTTC.

This clonotype was detected many times. CDR3 nucleotide sequence: TGTGCCAGCAGTCCCCTGGGTCAGCCCCAGCATTTT. Its translation is CASSPLGQPQHF. The genes are TRBV28 and TRBJ1-5; D call uncertain. Between the trimmed V and J ends, which lost 5 bases and 6 bases, there was a span of 8 bases. This CDR3 is 12 amino acids long. CDR1 MDHEN and CDR2 SYDVKM come from the germline V gene.

This clonotype was counted many times. The rearrangement uses TRBV7-3 and TRBJ1-5; D not certain. The CDR3 spans 13 residues. Germline lookup yields CDR1 SGHTA and CDR2 FQGTGA. The germline V and J ends were trimmed by 1 base and 5 bases, with 6 bases remaining between them. Here the CDR3 reads CASSLSWDQPQHF. The CDR3 DNA follows: TGTGCCAGCAGCTTAAGCTGGGATCAGCCCCAGCATTTT.

This clonotype was seen a single time. A read error may explain this, as a much larger clone is one base away. The chain couples TRBV7-9 to TRBJ2-7, with D unclear. CDR1 is SEHNR and CDR2 is FQNEAQ in the germline V gene (reference sequence). The CDR3 totals 15 residues. CDR3 sequence reads: CASSKEALHSYGQYF. CDR3 bases: TGTGCCAGCAGCAAAGAAGCCCTACACTCTTACGGGCAGTACTTC.

A note on this clonotype: Since a much larger clone is just one base distant, this may be a read error. This chain joins TRBV6-2 or TRBV6-3 and TRBJ2-7; D gene uncertain. The germline V gene has CDR1 MNHEY and CDR2 SVGEGT. The CDR3 length is 12 residues. V gave up 8 bases and J gave up 5 bases, with 13 bases separating them. The CDR3, as DNA: TGTGCCAGCGGTTGGATGGGCCACGAGCAGTACTTC. Residues: CASGWMGHEQYF.

V is TRBV29-1 and J is TRBJ2-7; D is undetermined. This CDR3 spans 12 amino acids. The V gene's germline CDR1 is SQVTM and CDR2 ANQGSEA. Deletions cut 4 bases from V and 3 bases from J, with 10 bases between. The CDR3 nucleotides are TGCAGCGTTGGTAAGGAAGACTACGAGCAGTACTTC. This codes for CSVGKEDYEQYF.

This clonotype turned up a few times. The rearrangement joins TRBV7-9 to TRBJ2-5, with D uncertain. Trimming shortened V by 5 bases and J by 3 bases, and 19 bases separated the two germline ends. The length of the CDR3 is 16 residues. The germline CDR1 and CDR2 sequences are SEHNR and FQNEAQ (reference sequence). The CDR3, as DNA: TGTGCCAGCAGCCCCCAGGAATATGAGGAGAAAGAGACCCAGTACTTC. This encodes CASSPQEYEEKETQYF.

In regard to this clonotype: Its ends do not fully match the called genes, so a read error is possible. The gene calls are TRBV6-1 and TRBJ1-5; D remains ambiguous. The V gene's germline CDR1 is MNHNS and CDR2 SASEGT. The CDR3 has 12 amino acids. In DNA form, the CDR3 reads TGTGCCAGCAGTGCCTCCTGGCAGCCCCATCATTTT. Residues: CASSASWQPHHF.

This clonotype was observed many times. This chain connects TRBV9 to TRBJ1-4, with 12 bases fitting TRBD1. Germline-derived CDR1 and CDR2 are SGDLS and YYNGEE. With 4 bases clipped from V and 5 bases from J, the junction kept 3 bases outside the gene matches. CDR3 length: 15 residues. The CDR3 sequence: CASSSGTGGNEKLFF. The DNA of the CDR3 is TGTGCCAGCAGCTCCGGGACAGGGGGCAATGAAAAACTGTTTTTT. Complete variable domain (other parts from reference TRBV9 and TRBJ1-4): DSGVTQTPKHLITATGQRVTLRCSPRSGDLSVYWYQQSLDQGLQFLIQYYNGEERAKGNILERFSAQQFPDLHSELNLSSLELGDSALYFCASSSGTGGNEKLFFGSGTQLSVL.

This clonotype has just a few counts. The gene calls are TRBV29-1 and TRBJ1-2; D may be TRBD1 (5 bases). Germline V lookup: CDR1 SQVTM, CDR2 ANQGSEA. The CDR3 has 11 amino acids. The V gene lost 6 bases and the J gene lost 11 bases, with 16 bases spanning the gap. The CDR3 sequence is CSVGPEEGYTF. The CDR3 DNA is TGCAGCGTGGGCCCTGAAGAGGGGTACACCTTC.

This clonotype appeared a single time. CDR3 nucleotides: TGTGCCAGCAGGGCAACAACAGTTAAGAACACCGGGGAGCTGTTTTTT. This encodes CASRATTVKNTGELFF. The chain links TRBV25-1 to TRBJ2-2; D is ambiguous. The CDR3 loop spans 16 amino acids. Germline CDR1 reads MGHDK; CDR2 reads SYGVNS. The V end lost 6 bases, the J end lost 1 base, and 15 bases lay between the germline ends.

This clonotype was counted ten times or more. V and J are TRBV20-1 and TRBJ2-7; D may be TRBD1 (6 bases). The germline V gene has CDR1 DFQATT and CDR2 SNEGSKA (reference sequence). The length of the CDR3 is 14 residues. Trimming pared 1 base from V and 3 bases from J, leaving 13 bases between. The CDR3 region has the DNA TGCAGTGCTAGAGGGGGTGGGGACATCTACGAGCAGTACTTC. It is translated as CSARGGGDIYEQYF.

The rearrangement links TRBV2 to TRBJ1-2; D is uncertain. The CDR3 has 9 amino acids. The ends were cut back, 7 bases at V and 10 bases at J, with 7 bases in the middle. Germline V gene data show CDR1 as SNHLY and CDR2 as FYNNEI. CDR3 region: CASNGDYTF. DNA for the CDR3: TGTGCCAGCAACGGCGACTACACCTTC.

This clonotype was detected ten times or more. V gene TRBV4-1 combines with J gene TRBJ1-1; perhaps TRBD1 as D (5 bases). Between the trimmed V and J ends, which lost 4 bases and 4 bases, there was a span of 13 bases. The CDR3 has 14 amino acids. CDR1 MGHRA and CDR2 YSYEKL come from the germline V gene. CDR3 in DNA: TGCGCCAGCAGCCGGTCAGGGATCAGCACTGAAGCTTTCTTT. Translated, it gives CASSRSGISTEAFF.

The rearrangement links TRBV27 to TRBJ1-1; a weak D match, TRBD1 (5 bases). The CDR3 has 15 amino acids. The germline V gene has CDR1 MNHEY and CDR2 SMNVEV (reference sequence). V was trimmed by 2 bases and J by 2 bases, leaving 12 bases between them. CDR3 region: CASSLMSRVNTEAFF. DNA for the CDR3: TGTGCCAGCAGTTTAATGTCCAGGGTAAACACTGAAGCTTTCTTT.

The rearrangement links TRBV20-1 to TRBJ2-7; D may correspond to TRBD1 or TRBD2 (5 bases each). The CDR3 loop spans 14 amino acids. In germline, CDR1 is DFQATT, CDR2 SNEGSKA (reference sequence). V was shortened by 6 bases and J by 3 bases, with 18 bases between the two germline ends. CDR3 sequence reads: CSASRTGTDYEQYF. DNA for the CDR3: TGCAGTGCCAGCCGAACCGGGACGGACTACGAGCAGTACTTC.

This clonotype was detected only a few times. The chain carries TRBV20-1 and TRBJ2-3; 9 bases agree with TRBD2. Germline V CDR1 and CDR2: DFQATT, SNEGSKA (reference sequence). Trimming removed 6 bases from V and 6 bases from J; junction bases left unmatched: 10. The CDR3 spans 14 residues. The CDR3 protein is CSAPGLAGWDTQYF. CDR3 coding DNA: TGCAGTGCCCCGGGGCTAGCGGGGTGGGATACGCAGTATTTT.

The table lists this clonotype with many counts. V and J are TRBV11-2 and TRBJ1-2, with TRBD1 matching over 10 bases. Germline lookup yields CDR1 SGHAT and CDR2 FQNNGV. The ends lost 4 bases at V and 3 bases at J; junction bases unmatched: 11. The CDR3 is made up of 17 amino acids. In nucleotides, the CDR3 is TGTGCCAGCAGCTCCCCGCCCTGGACAGGGGGTGACTATGGCTACACCTTC. Translation: CASSSPPWTGGDYGYTF.

The table lists this clonotype with many counts. The chain carries TRBV7-9 and TRBJ1-2; TRBD1 agrees at 10 bases. Germline CDR1 is SEHNR and CDR2 is FQNEAQ (reference sequence). V trimming: 3 bases; J trimming: 2 bases; junction bases outside the gene matches: 6. This CDR3 has 16 residues. The CDR3 DNA reads as TGTGCCAGCAGCTTCTTATCGACAGGGGGCAACTATGGCTACACCTTC. Protein product: CASSFLSTGGNYGYTF.

This clonotype was observed many times. The CDR3 DNA follows: TGTGCCAGCAGAATAGGGACAGGGGCACCCTCCGAGCAGTACTTC. Encoded protein: CASRIGTGAPSEQYF. V is TRBV2 and J is TRBJ2-7; TRBD1 agrees at 10 bases. The CDR3 spans 15 residues. Germline V gives CDR1 SNHLY, CDR2 FYNNEI. V was clipped by 6 bases and J by 6 bases; unmatched bases: 11. Filled out from reference TRBV2 and TRBJ2-7, the complete variable domain reads EPEVTQTPSHQVTQMGQEVILRCVPISNHLYFYWYRQILGQKVEFLVSFYNNEISEKSEIFDDQFSVERPDGSNFTLKIRSTKLEDSAMYFCASRIGTGAPSEQYFGPGTRLTVT.

This chain joins TRBV7-9 and TRBJ2-3, with D possibly matching TRBD1 (6 bases). This CDR3 spans 14 amino acids. V was clipped by 3 bases and J by 3 bases, with 10 bases between them. Germline V gene data show CDR1 as SEHNR and CDR2 as FQNEAQ (reference sequence). The DNA for the CDR3 is TGTGCCAGCAGCTTCCCAGGGGCAACAGATACGCAGTATTTT. Amino acid sequence: CASSFPGATDTQYF.

Points on this clonotype: A much larger clone is a single base away; this may be a read error. This chain joins TRBV7-9 and TRBJ2-7; D possibly corresponds to TRBD2 (5 bases). Germline V lookup: CDR1 SEHNR, CDR2 FQNEAQ (reference sequence). V lost 2 bases to trimming and J lost 6 bases, with 17 bases between them. The CDR3 is 15 residues long. CDR3 amino acids: CASSLLEAVVGEQYF. The DNA for the CDR3 is TGTGCCAGCAGCTTATTGGAGGCCGTCGTTGGCGAGCAGTACTTC.

This chain uses TRBV15 with TRBJ1-2; TRBD1 might be the D (5 bases). Germline V lookup: CDR1 LNHNV, CDR2 YYDKDF (reference sequence). The V end was cut by 7 bases, the J end by 6 bases, with 21 bases between. The CDR3 totals 15 residues. The CDR3 DNA follows: TGTGCCACCACACGAGCCCCGACAGCAAGAAATGGCTACACCTTC. It translates to CATTRAPTARNGYTF.

This clonotype was counted many times. The rearrangement links TRBV11-2 to TRBJ2-7; TRBD2 is a possible D gene (6 bases). CDR3 length equals 15 residues. Germline-derived CDR1 and CDR2 are SGHAT and FQNNGV. V lost 5 bases to trimming and J lost 2 bases, with 16 bases between them. CDR3 residues: CASSPPGTSPYEQYF. DNA for the CDR3: TGTGCCAGCAGCCCACCCGGGACTTCTCCCTACGAGCAGTACTTC.

This clonotype was found many times. The V call is TRBV2, the J call TRBJ1-5; TRBD1 is a possible D gene (6 bases). CDR3 size: 13 residues. Per germline, CDR1 SNHLY and CDR2 FYNNEI. The ends were cut back, 6 bases at V and 6 bases at J, with 12 bases in the middle. The CDR3 spells CASSEQGSQPQHF. CDR3 bases: TGTGCCAGCAGCGAGCAGGGGAGTCAGCCCCAGCATTTT.